This TCR beta chain was identified in a study of vaccination effects on CD4 cells after COVID-19. ViraFEST assay sequencing came after antigen-specific CD4+ T cells were expanded with viral peptide pools. With more than nine days of culture completed, CD4+ T cells were isolated. Two-dose vaccination with either BNT162b2 or mRNA-1273 was given to the participants. None of these healthy vaccinees had been infected with SARS-CoV-2 before vaccination. They grew roughly 2 million PBMC in each well, adding around 9 IU/ml IL-2 and 8.5 to 10 ug/ml peptides. V was pared by 0 bases and J by 5 bases, with 11 bases between. There are 15 residues in the CDR3. Looked up from germline, CDR1 is SGDLS and CDR2 is YYNGEE. The repertoire was sequenced with immunoSEQ multiplex PCR; TCRdb's copy has only in-frame clones and lacks some. Of about 31,000 clones listed, approximately 79% are singletons. Study conclusions and caveats: Clonal contraction was marked in infection- and vaccine-induced clones late after vaccination.

A remark on this clone: What it binds is unknown.

This clonotype originated in a human donor who received a COVID-19 vaccine. Some clones in this sample may be carry-over from other donors' samples. Specimen: CD4+ T cells from PBMCs cultured with SARS-CoV-2 spike peptides, collected after COVID-19 vaccination. The J gene is TRBJ2-2, the V gene TRBV9, with D possibly TRBD1 on 6 matching bases. CDR3: CASSVELRGTGELFF. As DNA, the CDR3 is TGTGCCAGCAGCGTAGAGTTGAGGGGGACCGGGGAGCTGTTTTTT. The complete variable domain, with remaining parts taken from reference TRBV9 and TRBJ2-2, reads DSGVTQTPKHLITATGQRVTLRCSPRSGDLSVYWYQQSLDQGLQFLIQYYNGEERAKGNILERFSAQQFPDLHSELNLSSLELGDSALYFCASSVELRGTGELFFGEGSRLTVL.